This T cell receptor beta chain emerged from a study of T cell responses to AZD1222 COVID-19 vaccine. General observations from the study: Just 5 to 7 AZD1222 recipients were seropositive at baseline. In a largely white British group with more females than males, clonal diversity was possibly underestimated. Spike-specific TCR breadth rose after two AZD1222 doses, and depth rose as well. No repertoire was sampled before or during the peak T cell response, only after it.

Germline V gene sequence: CDR1 SGHTA, CDR2 FQGTGA. J lost 9 bases, V lost 6 bases, and 7 bases had no gene match. The CDR3 runs 13 residues. As concerns this clone: The antigen is undetermined.

Generated by immunoSEQ multiplex PCR, the TCRdb table keeps only in-frame clones and is missing some. The table has 130,000 or so clones, 85% to 95% seen once; the top ten hold around 5.4%. This clonotype originated in an adult in good health. The specimen comprised peripheral blood, sampled on day 0 of AZD1222 vaccination. The chain combines TRBV7-3 with TRBJ2-1; TRBD1 matches 8 bases. CDR3 in amino acids: CASSIQGASEQFF. In DNA form, the CDR3 reads TGTGCCAGCAGTATCCAGGGGGCCAGTGAGCAGTTCTTC.